This entry lists 31 T cell receptor beta chains sequenced from one sample in a study of early T cells in non-severe SARS-CoV-2 infection. One entry per CDR3 protein results from TCRdb running MiXCR on the 5' RACE reads. The sample lists 85,000 to 100,000 distinct CDR3 sequences; about 13% were seen once. The sequenced sample was whole blood. The origin of the receptors is an adult who was a healthcare worker with PCR-confirmed SARS-CoV-2 infection or an uninfected control (not recorded which).

This clonotype was counted ten times or more. The V call is TRBV5-6, the J call TRBJ2-2; D may match TRBD1 or TRBD2 (5 bases each). The CDR3 extends over 16 amino acids. V was cut by 0 bases and J by 3 bases, with 12 bases left in between. Looked up from germline, CDR1 is SGHDT and CDR2 is YYEEEE. The CDR3 sequence: CASSLAGAGYTGELFF. In nucleotides, the CDR3 is TGTGCCAGCAGCTTGGCCGGGGCAGGCTACACCGGGGAGCTGTTTTTT.

This clonotype was recorded at least ten times. This chain uses TRBV2 with TRBJ2-5; 8 positions agree with TRBD1. With V trimmed by 6 bases and J by 2 bases, 2 bases remained unmatched. This CDR3 has 13 residues. Germline assignment: CDR1 SNHLY and CDR2 FYNNEI. CDR3 bases: TGTGCCAGCAGCCGGACAGGGCAAGAGACCCAGTACTTC. Amino acids: CASSRTGQETQYF. Drawing the rest from reference TRBV2 and TRBJ2-5, the complete variable domain is EPEVTQTPSHQVTQMGQEVILRCVPISNHLYFYWYRQILGQKVEFLVSFYNNEISEKSEIFDDQFSVERPDGSNFTLKIRSTKLEDSAMYFCASSRTGQETQYFGPGTRLLVL.

This clonotype was recorded at least ten times. The V call is TRBV28, the J call TRBJ1-2; tentative D call: TRBD1 (5 bases). The length of the CDR3 is 13 residues. The germline V and J ends were trimmed by 7 bases and 7 bases, with 16 bases remaining between them. The V gene's germline CDR1 is MDHEN and CDR2 SYDVKM. CDR3 sequence: CASTQVLDGGYTF. The CDR3 bases are TGTGCCAGCACACAGGTTTTAGATGGTGGCTACACCTTC.

This clonotype occurred a few times. This chain connects TRBV7-2 to TRBJ1-1; D remains unclear. CDR3 length: 18 amino acids. The V gene lost 1 base and the J gene lost 11 bases, with 29 bases spanning the gap. The germline gives CDR1 SGHTA, CDR2 FQGNSA. CDR3 sequence (DNA): TGTGCCAGCAGCTTAGTGCAGGCGACCCCCACCAGATCGTGGAATGCTTTCTTT. Residues: CASSLVQATPTRSWNAFF.

The chain recombines TRBV6-2 or TRBV6-3 with TRBJ2-5; D is unresolved. This CDR3 spans 15 amino acids. Trimming removed 6 bases from V and 5 bases from J, with 19 bases in between. The germline V gene encodes CDR1 MNHEY and CDR2 SVGEGT. The CDR3 sequence is CASSVPSVSEETQYF. CDR3 DNA sequence: TGTGCCAGCAGCGTGCCGTCGGTGAGCGAGGAGACCCAGTACTTC.

Concerning this clonotype: A much larger clone differs from this one at a single base, so this may be a read error. V usage is TRBV5-4 and J usage is TRBJ2-1; D gene uncertain. The V gene lost 3 bases and the J gene lost 4 bases, with 14 bases spanning the gap. Germline V gene data show CDR1 as SGHNT and CDR2 as YYREEE (reference sequence). The CDR3 length is 15 residues. CDR3 DNA sequence: TGTGCCAGCAGCTCGGAACACCCCAATTACAATGAGCAGTTCTTC. This encodes CASSSEHPNYNEQFF.

This clonotype was detected only a few times. V is TRBV7-2 and J is TRBJ2-2; D is unresolved. Trimming pared 1 base from V and 4 bases from J, leaving 13 bases between. Germline loops: CDR1 SGHTA, CDR2 FQGNSA. CDR3 length equals 16 residues. Written as DNA, the CDR3 is TGTGCCAGCAGCTTAGGAATGAGCGTTGGCACCGGGGAGCTGTTTTTT. This translates into CASSLGMSVGTGELFF.

This clonotype was recorded many times. V and J are TRBV6-5 and TRBJ2-1; the match to TRBD1 covers 9 bases. The germline V gene encodes CDR1 MNHEY and CDR2 SVGAGI. V lost 1 base to trimming and J lost 10 bases; unmatched junction nucleotides: 8. The CDR3 loop spans 15 amino acids. The CDR3 DNA is TGTGCCAGCAGTTACTGGAGACAGGGGGTGTGGGAGCAGTTCTTC. Its translation is CASSYWRQGVWEQFF.

In this sample, this clonotype turned up a few times. The rearrangement uses TRBV11-2 and TRBJ1-2, with 9 nucleotides matching TRBD1. The CDR3 sequence is 15 residues long. The germline gives CDR1 SGHAT, CDR2 FQNNGV. V lost 5 bases, J lost 4 bases, and 8 bases stayed unmatched. CDR3 amino acids: CASSRWTGEGYGYTF. DNA of the CDR3: TGTGCCAGCAGCCGTTGGACAGGGGAGGGCTATGGCTACACCTTC.

The chain employs TRBV7-3 and TRBJ2-1, with 7 positions matching TRBD1. CDR1 and CDR2 (germline): SGHTA, FQGTGA. V was clipped by 6 bases and J by 0 bases; unmatched bases: 8. The CDR3 totals 16 residues. CDR3 sequence: CASSYTGTVSYNEQFF. The CDR3 nucleotides are TGTGCCAGCAGTTATACCGGGACAGTCTCCTACAATGAGCAGTTCTTC. Drawing the rest from reference TRBV7-3 and TRBJ2-1, the complete variable domain is GAGVSQTPSNKVTEKGKYVELRCDPISGHTALYWYRQSLGQGPEFLIYFQGTGAADDSGLPNDRFFAVRPEGSVSTLKIQRTERGDSAVYLCASSYTGTVSYNEQFFGPGTRLTVL.

This clonotype has only a few counts. The chain links TRBV20-1 to TRBJ1-5, with a weak D call TRBD1 (5 bases). Germline-derived CDR1 and CDR2 are DFQATT and SNEGSKA (reference sequence). The CDR3 totals 14 residues. V was cut by 5 bases and J by 6 bases, with 17 bases left in between. CDR3 sequence (DNA): TGCAGTGCTGGAGTGGGGGTCTCTTCTCAGCCCCAGCATTTT. It codes for CSAGVGVSSQPQHF.

This clonotype was counted many times. This chain joins TRBV27 and TRBJ2-5; a weak D match, TRBD2 (6 bases). Trimming shortened V by 1 base and J by 1 base, and 7 bases separated the two germline ends. CDR1 and CDR2 (germline): MNHEY, SMNVEV (reference sequence). This CDR3 comprises 14 residues. The CDR3, as DNA: TGTGCCAGCAGTTTATGGCGGGGCCAAGAGACCCAGTACTTC. It codes for CASSLWRGQETQYF.

This clonotype was detected many times. The V and J genes are TRBV11-2 and TRBJ2-7, with TRBD1 matching 10 bases. CDR1 SGHAT and CDR2 FQNNGV come from the germline V gene. J gave up 0 bases and V 8 bases, and 1 base lay outside the gene matches. There are 13 residues in the CDR3. The CDR3 nucleotides read TGTGCCAGCGGACAGGGGGTCTCCTACGAGCAGTACTTC. Translated, it gives CASGQGVSYEQYF.

The genes are TRBV7-8 and TRBJ1-1; D uncertain. The CDR3 has 12 residues. V shed 5 bases and J shed 10 bases, with 14 bases lying between them. CDR1 is SGHVS and CDR2 is FQNEAQ in the germline V gene. This CDR3 reads CASSPAPPGAFF. CDR3 sequence (DNA): TGTGCCAGCAGCCCCGCCCCCCCTGGAGCTTTCTTT. Filled out from reference TRBV7-8 and TRBJ1-1, the complete variable domain reads GAGVSQSPRYKVAKRGQDVALRCDPISGHVSLFWYQQALGQGPEFLTYFQNEAQLDKSGLPSDRFFAERPEGSVSTLKIQRTQQEDSAVYLCASSPAPPGAFFGQGTRLTVV.

This clonotype has ten or more counts. This rearrangement joins TRBV14 to TRBJ2-3; TRBD2 matches 7 bases. From germline, CDR1 is SGHDN and CDR2 FVKESK. CDR3 length equals 11 residues. Unmatched junction bases numbered 4, after V lost 6 bases and J lost 10 bases. CDR3 residues: CASSYREAQYF. The CDR3 coding sequence is TGTGCCAGCAGTTACCGGGAGGCGCAGTATTTT.

Ten or more counts support this clonotype. The chain couples TRBV24-1 to TRBJ2-2, with D hard to call. Trimming pared 10 bases from V and 0 bases from J, leaving 8 bases between. CDR1 and CDR2 (germline): KGHDR, SFDVKD. This CDR3 region has 13 residues. The CDR3 DNA reads TGTGCCACGTCGCCGACGAACACCGGGGAGCTGTTTTTT. The encoded protein is CATSPTNTGELFF.

The J gene is TRBJ1-2, the V gene TRBV5-1; TRBD1 agrees at 9 bases. The CDR3 is made up of 15 amino acids. Germline V gives CDR1 SGHRS, CDR2 YFSETQ. V trimming: 0 bases; J trimming: 7 bases; junction bases outside the gene matches: 7. DNA of the CDR3: TGCGCCAGCAGCTTGGAAGGACAGGGGCAAGGTGGCTACACCTTC. Encoded protein: CASSLEGQGQGGYTF. The full variable domain, with the rest looked up from reference TRBV5-1 and TRBJ1-2, is KAGVTQTPRYLIKTRGQQVTLSCSPISGHRSVSWYQQTPGQGLQFLFEYFSETQRNKGNFPGRFSGRQFSNSRSEMNVSTLELGDSALYLCASSLEGQGQGGYTFGSGTRLTVV.

CDR3 sequence: CASSQAIFGNSPLHF. The DNA for the CDR3 is TGCGCCAGCAGCCAAGCCATCTTTGGGAATTCACCCCTCCACTTT. This rearrangement joins TRBV4-3 to TRBJ1-6; D gene unclear. V was pared by 1 base and J by 7 bases, with 11 bases between. Germline V gives CDR1 LGHNA, CDR2 YSLEER. The CDR3 covers 15 residues.

The table lists this clonotype with a few counts. The chain has TRBV7-9 and TRBJ2-5; the D gene is possibly TRBD2 (7 bases). The CDR3 runs to 16 residues. Germline V gene data show CDR1 as SEHNR and CDR2 as FQNEAQ (reference sequence). The ends were cut back, 3 bases at V and 3 bases at J, with 17 bases in the middle. The CDR3: CASSFRRGDNKETQYF. In DNA, the CDR3 is TGTGCCAGCAGCTTCAGACGGGGGGACAACAAAGAGACCCAGTACTTC.

In its sample, this clonotype was seen many times. The chain is built from TRBV11-2 and TRBJ2-2, with 9 bases matching TRBD1. The CDR3 totals 14 residues. Trimming cost V 3 bases and J 7 bases; bases outside gene matches: 3. Germline V gives CDR1 SGHAT, CDR2 FQNNGV. The CDR3: CASSLDRGSGELFF. For the CDR3, the DNA is TGTGCCAGCAGCTTGGACAGGGGAAGCGGGGAGCTGTTTTTT.

This clonotype was seen a few times. The chain employs TRBV28 and TRBJ2-7; no reliable D call. This CDR3 comprises 9 residues. Germline V lookup: CDR1 MDHEN, CDR2 SYDVKM. V was shortened by 9 bases and J by 4 bases, with 4 bases between the two germline ends. CDR3 region: CARLYEQYF. The CDR3 bases are TGTGCCAGGTTGTACGAGCAGTACTTC.

The chain joins TRBV20-1 to TRBJ2-3; 10 nucleotides line up with TRBD2. CDR3 size: 15 residues. CDR1 and CDR2 (germline): DFQATT, SNEGSKA (reference sequence). With 5 bases clipped from V and 0 bases from J, the junction kept 5 bases outside the gene matches. The CDR3 DNA sequence: TGCAGTGCTTTAGCGGGGGGATCTAGCACAGATACGCAGTATTTT. Residues: CSALAGGSSTDTQYF.

This clonotype was seen only a few times. The chain carries TRBV29-1 and TRBJ1-1; D perhaps matches TRBD1 (5 bases). Trimming cost V 5 bases and J 5 bases, with 12 bases left between them. Germline CDR1 reads SQVTM; CDR2 reads ANQGSEA. This CDR3 is built from 12 residues. In nucleotides, the CDR3 is TGCAGCGTTTCTGACGGGGCTACTGAAGCTTTCTTT. Amino acids: CSVSDGATEAFF.

A few counts support this clonotype. J is TRBJ2-3 and V is TRBV14; 7 bases line up with TRBD1. Germline V gene data show CDR1 as SGHDN and CDR2 as FVKESK. The CDR3 totals 15 residues. With V trimmed by 1 base and J by 8 bases, 9 bases remained unmatched. CDR3 loop: CASSQVRTGVGTQYF. CDR3 nucleotides: TGTGCCAGCAGCCAAGTCCGGACAGGAGTTGGTACGCAGTATTTT.

This clonotype was detected a few times. The V and J genes are TRBV5-4 and TRBJ1-5, with D hard to call. This CDR3 is built from 15 residues. Germline assignment: CDR1 SGHNT and CDR2 YYREEE (reference sequence). Deletions cut 3 bases from V and 5 bases from J, with 15 bases between. CDR3 amino acids: CASSSEGGFDQPQHF. For the CDR3, the DNA is TGTGCCAGCAGCTCCGAGGGAGGGTTTGATCAGCCCCAGCATTTT.

This clonotype was seen a few times. The chain carries TRBV15 and TRBJ1-2; a possible D gene is TRBD1 (5 bases). Germline V gene data show CDR1 as LNHNV and CDR2 as YYDKDF (reference sequence). The V end was cut by 0 bases, the J end by 7 bases, with 12 bases between. This CDR3 region has 14 residues. DNA of the CDR3: TGTGCCACCAGCAGAGATCCGGGGGTAGTTGGCTACACCTTC. Residues: CATSRDPGVVGYTF.

The sample holds many counts of this clonotype. The rearrangement links TRBV20-1 to TRBJ1-2; D remains ambiguous. The CDR3 loop spans 12 amino acids. The germline CDR1 and CDR2 sequences are DFQATT and SNEGSKA (reference sequence). V lost 6 bases, J lost 6 bases, and 14 bases lay in between. The CDR3 loop reads CSAGRGKDGYTF. CDR3 nucleotide sequence: TGCAGTGCCGGTCGGGGAAAGGATGGCTACACCTTC.

This clonotype appeared a few times. The chain is built from TRBV24-1 and TRBJ2-1; D remains unclear. Germline-derived CDR1 and CDR2 are KGHDR and SFDVKD. V lost 4 bases and J lost 1, with 22 bases in between. The CDR3 contains 19 residues. The CDR3 sequence: CATSDSRPKFAWSYNEQFF. In DNA form, the CDR3 reads TGTGCCACCAGTGACTCACGCCCCAAATTTGCCTGGTCCTACAATGAGCAGTTCTTC.

This clonotype was detected only a few times. V gene TRBV27 combines with J gene TRBJ1-2; D is perhaps TRBD1 (6 bases). The CDR3 spans 14 residues. The germline gives CDR1 MNHEY, CDR2 SMNVEV (reference sequence). The V end lost 3 bases, the J end lost 0 bases, and 8 bases lay between the germline ends. CDR3 protein: CASSFQGPNYGYTF. In DNA form, the CDR3 reads TGTGCCAGCAGTTTTCAGGGGCCTAACTATGGCTACACCTTC.

This clonotype has more than one count but fewer than ten. The chain combines TRBV6-5 with TRBJ2-2, with D tentatively TRBD1 or TRBD2 (5 bases each). V was cut by 6 bases and J by 7 bases, with 24 bases left in between. CDR3 length: 17 amino acids. Germline assignment: CDR1 MNHEY and CDR2 SVGAGI. CDR3 loop: CASRDSGVRGVGGELFF. The CDR3 nucleotides are TGTGCCAGCAGAGACAGCGGAGTCCGAGGGGTCGGCGGGGAGCTGTTTTTT.

V and J are TRBV28 and TRBJ2-1; D is uncertain. Trimming took off 3 bases at V and 4 bases at J, with 7 bases between the two ends. The CDR3 runs to 13 residues. Germline CDR1 reads MDHEN; CDR2 reads SYDVKM. The CDR3 protein is CASSLMGYNEQFF. CDR3 sequence (DNA): TGTGCCAGCAGTTTGATGGGGTACAATGAGCAGTTCTTC.